The 16 T cell receptor beta chains presented below share a single source sample, sequenced in a study of blood T cell repertoires in COVID-19 (dated by TCRdb to about 2020). Libraries were made using the immunoSEQ multiplex PCR assay. This immuneACCESS table, as held by TCRdb, lists in-frame sequences with V and J called but not all clones. Of the missing ones, under half trace to an unresolved V gene in checked studies; the others have no known cause. In this sample the table shows 450,000 or so clones, around 91% of which occur a single time. Together, the top ten hold under 2% of the sample. Sequenced sample: peripheral blood. The receptors were gathered from a middle-aged woman with COVID-19, enrolled during active disease.

The rearrangement links TRBV18 to TRBJ1-1; unclear D gene. Germline V CDR1 and CDR2: KGHSH, LQKENI. This CDR3 comprises 14 residues. V lost 3 bases and J 3 bases, leaving 11 bases between the germline ends. CDR3 DNA: TGTGCCAGCTCACCGACTTTGCGGGACACTGAAGCTTTCTTT. Its translation is CASSPTLRDTEAFF.

The chain recombines TRBV5-6 with TRBJ2-7; 8 bases align to TRBD1. Per germline, CDR1 SGHDT and CDR2 YYEEEE. After removal of 5 bases from V and 4 bases from J, the junction contained 5 bases not matched to a gene. CDR3 length equals 13 residues. The CDR3 sequence is CASRWTGRYEQYF. The CDR3 nucleotides read TGTGCCAGCAGGTGGACAGGGAGGTACGAGCAGTACTTC.

CDR3 DNA sequence: TGTGCCAGCAGTGAAGATAAAGGGGATAATTCACCCCTCCACTTT. Its protein product is CASSEDKGDNSPLHF. The V call is TRBV25-1, the J call TRBJ1-6, with TRBD1 as a possible D gene (5 bases). V lost 2 bases and J lost 5, with 10 bases in between. This CDR3 contains 15 residues. CDR1 is MGHDK, CDR2 SYGVNS, per germline.

The chain combines TRBV28 with TRBJ1-2; tentative D call: TRBD1 (6 bases). The CDR3 spans 15 residues. Trimming cost V 6 bases and J 8 bases, with 22 bases left between them. Germline V gives CDR1 MDHEN, CDR2 SYDVKM. The CDR3, as DNA: TGTGCCAGCAGCACCGGGGGAGGGACAATAGGAGGCTACACCTTC. This codes for CASSTGGGTIGGYTF.

The chain is built from TRBV19 and TRBJ1-2; 8 bases map to TRBD1. Germline CDR1 and CDR2: LNHDA and SQIVND (reference sequence). The CDR3 is 14 amino acids. J lost 7 bases, V lost 5 bases, and 9 bases had no gene match. The CDR3 bases are TGTGCCAGTAGTGTGACAGGGGATTCCCCTGGCTACACCTTC. It encodes CASSVTGDSPGYTF.

This chain uses TRBV5-1 with TRBJ1-1; no clear D. This CDR3 is built from 12 residues. V lost 4 bases to trimming and J lost 7 bases, with 11 bases between them. CDR1 and CDR2 from the germline V gene are SGHRS and YFSETQ. CDR3 loop: CASSGPRDEAFF. The CDR3 DNA sequence: TGCGCCAGCAGCGGGCCCCGGGATGAAGCTTTCTTT.

The genes are TRBV25-1 and TRBJ1-1; 9 nucleotides match TRBD1. The CDR3 covers 15 residues. Germline values: CDR1 MGHDK, CDR2 SYGVNS. The trim removed 3 bases at V and 2 bases at J, leaving 4 bases unmatched. The DNA of the CDR3 is TGTGCCAGCAGTGACCCGGGACAGGGAAACACTGAAGCTTTCTTT. Amino acids: CASSDPGQGNTEAFF.

The table lists this clone with a count of one. V gene TRBV30 combines with J gene TRBJ1-2, with D tentatively TRBD1 (6 bases). Trimming removed 3 bases at V and 2 bases at J, with 22 bases between. The germline V gene encodes CDR1 GTSNPN and CDR2 SVGIG (reference sequence). This CDR3 is built from 17 residues. This chain's CDR3 is CAWSRYPGTLMNYGYTF. The CDR3 nucleotides are TGTGCCTGGAGCCGCTACCCCGGGACACTTATGAACTATGGCTACACCTTC.

The rearrangement joins TRBV30 to TRBJ2-1; TRBD2 agrees at 8 bases. Germline V gene sequence: CDR1 GTSNPN, CDR2 SVGIG (reference sequence). This CDR3 is built from 15 residues. Trimming at V came to 4 bases and at J to 9 bases, leaving 14 bases not matched to a gene. The CDR3 DNA reads as TGTGCCTGGATCCGTGTTACGGGAGGGCCAGGTGAGCAGTTCTTC. This encodes CAWIRVTGGPGEQFF. The whole variable domain, filled in from reference TRBV30 and TRBJ2-1, reads SQTIHQWPATLVQPVGSPLSLECTVEGTSNPNLYWYRQAAGRGLQLLFYSVGIGQISSEVPQNLSASRPQDRQFILSSKKLLLSDSGFYLCAWIRVTGGPGEQFFGPGTRLTVL.

The V gene is TRBV30, the J gene TRBJ1-1, with 8 bases fitting TRBD1. The CDR3 spans 15 residues. Germline V gene data show CDR1 as GTSNPN and CDR2 as SVGIG (reference sequence). Germline trimming cut 5 bases from V and 1 base from J; bases unmatched to any gene: 9. CDR3 sequence (DNA): TGTGCCTGGTCGGGAGGCAGGGGGCAGAACACTGAAGCTTTCTTT. Protein product: CAWSGGRGQNTEAFF.

CDR3 bases: TGTGCCAGCAGTGACAGGGGGCACTCTGGAAACACCATATATTTT. It codes for CASSDRGHSGNTIYF. The rearrangement uses TRBV6-1 and TRBJ1-3; 8 nucleotides line up with TRBD1. V dropped 3 bases and J dropped 0; count of bases not matched to a gene: 1. This CDR3 is built from 15 residues. In germline, CDR1 is MNHNS, CDR2 SASEGT.

CDR3 amino acids: CASRPGQGFEAFF. The DNA of the CDR3 is TGTGCCAGCAGGCCGGGACAGGGGTTTGAAGCTTTCTTT. V is TRBV5-4 and J is TRBJ1-1; 10 bases are shared with TRBD1. V gave up 5 bases and J gave up 7 bases; unmatched junction bases: 5. The CDR3 totals 13 residues. CDR1 and CDR2 (germline): SGHNT, YYREEE (reference sequence).

The V gene is TRBV2, the J gene TRBJ1-2; TRBD1 matches 7 bases. This CDR3 is built from 13 residues. With V trimmed by 6 bases and J by 8 bases, 9 bases remained unmatched. Germline lookup yields CDR1 SNHLY and CDR2 FYNNEI. CDR3 residues: CASSQGGAEGYTF. CDR3 nucleotide sequence: TGTGCCAGCAGCCAAGGGGGCGCGGAGGGCTACACCTTC.

The gene calls are TRBV11-2 and TRBJ1-3; D perhaps matches TRBD1 (5 bases). The germline V gene has CDR1 SGHAT and CDR2 FQNNGV. The CDR3 contains 16 residues. V lost 1 base, J lost 2 bases, and 12 bases lay in between. CDR3 sequence reads: CASSLGDPGTGNTIYF. CDR3 DNA: TGTGCCAGCAGCTTAGGGGATCCAGGGACTGGAAACACCATATATTTT. Full variable domain (missing parts from reference TRBV11-2 and TRBJ1-3): EAGVAQSPRYKIIEKRQSVAFWCNPISGHATLYWYQQILGQGPKLLIQFQNNGVVDDSQLPKDRFSAERLKGVDSTLKIQPAKLEDSAVYLCASSLGDPGTGNTIYFGEGSWLTVV.

The count of this clone is one. DNA for the CDR3: TGTGCCAGCCAGGGGGCTGGAAGCAATCAGCCCCAGCATTTT. Amino acids: CASQGAGSNQPQHF. The rearrangement uses TRBV6-6 and TRBJ1-5; 8 bases fit TRBD1. Germline assignment: CDR1 MNHNY and CDR2 SVGAGI (reference sequence). This CDR3 region has 14 residues. V lost 8 bases, J lost 1 base, and 4 bases stayed unmatched.

V usage is TRBV4-2 and J usage is TRBJ1-2; no reliable D call. There are 14 residues in the CDR3. Germline V gene sequence: CDR1 LGHNA, CDR2 YNFKEQ. Trimming removed 4 bases from V and 8 bases from J, with 17 bases in between. The CDR3 nucleotides read TGTGCCAGCAGCCCCAGGTCGCACACGTCGGGCTACACCTTC. It specifies CASSPRSHTSGYTF.